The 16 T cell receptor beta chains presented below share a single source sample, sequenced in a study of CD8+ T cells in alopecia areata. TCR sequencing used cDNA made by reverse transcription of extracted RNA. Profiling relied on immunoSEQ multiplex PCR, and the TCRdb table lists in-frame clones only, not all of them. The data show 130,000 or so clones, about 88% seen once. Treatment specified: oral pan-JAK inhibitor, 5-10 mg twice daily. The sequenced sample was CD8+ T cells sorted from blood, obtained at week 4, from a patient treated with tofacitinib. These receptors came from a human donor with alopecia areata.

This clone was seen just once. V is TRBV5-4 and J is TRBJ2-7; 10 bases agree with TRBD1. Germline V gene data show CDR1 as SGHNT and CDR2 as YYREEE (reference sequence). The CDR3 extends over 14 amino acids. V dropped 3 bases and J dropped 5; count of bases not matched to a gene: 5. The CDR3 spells CASSYGTGANEQYF. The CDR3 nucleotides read TGTGCCAGCAGCTACGGGACAGGGGCGAACGAGCAGTACTTC.

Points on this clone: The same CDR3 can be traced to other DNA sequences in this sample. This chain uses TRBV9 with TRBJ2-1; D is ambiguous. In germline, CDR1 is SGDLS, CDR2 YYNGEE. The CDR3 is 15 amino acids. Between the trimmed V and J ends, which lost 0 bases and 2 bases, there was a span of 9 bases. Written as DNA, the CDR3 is TGTGCCAGCAGCGTAGGCGGCGGAGCCTACAATGAGCAGTTCTTC. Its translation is CASSVGGGAYNEQFF.

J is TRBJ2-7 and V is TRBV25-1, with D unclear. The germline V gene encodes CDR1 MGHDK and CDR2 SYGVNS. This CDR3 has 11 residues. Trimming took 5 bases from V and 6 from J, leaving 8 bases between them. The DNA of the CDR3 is TGTGCCAGCAGTTACAGCTCCGAGCAGTACTTC. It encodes CASSYSSEQYF.

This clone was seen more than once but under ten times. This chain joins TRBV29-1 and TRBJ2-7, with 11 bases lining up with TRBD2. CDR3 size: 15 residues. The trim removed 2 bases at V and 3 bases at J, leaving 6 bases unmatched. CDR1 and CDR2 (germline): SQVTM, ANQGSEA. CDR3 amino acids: CSVESVGTSGYEQYF. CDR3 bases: TGCAGCGTTGAATCGGTTGGGACTAGCGGCTACGAGCAGTACTTC.

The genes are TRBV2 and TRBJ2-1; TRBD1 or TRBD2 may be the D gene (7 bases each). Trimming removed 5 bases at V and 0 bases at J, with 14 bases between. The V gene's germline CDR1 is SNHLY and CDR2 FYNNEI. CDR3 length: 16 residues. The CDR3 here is CASSQGGWSSYNEQFF. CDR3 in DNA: TGTGCCAGCAGTCAGGGGGGGTGGAGCTCCTACAATGAGCAGTTCTTC. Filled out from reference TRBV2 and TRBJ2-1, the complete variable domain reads EPEVTQTPSHQVTQMGQEVILRCVPISNHLYFYWYRQILGQKVEFLVSFYNNEISEKSEIFDDQFSVERPDGSNFTLKIRSTKLEDSAMYFCASSQGGWSSYNEQFFGPGTRLTVL.

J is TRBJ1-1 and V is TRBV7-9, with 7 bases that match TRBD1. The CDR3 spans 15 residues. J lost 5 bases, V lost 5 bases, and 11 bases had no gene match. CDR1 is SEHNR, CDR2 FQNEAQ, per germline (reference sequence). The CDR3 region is CASSPPRQGWTEAFF. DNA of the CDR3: TGTGCCAGCAGCCCGCCTCGACAGGGTTGGACTGAAGCTTTCTTT.

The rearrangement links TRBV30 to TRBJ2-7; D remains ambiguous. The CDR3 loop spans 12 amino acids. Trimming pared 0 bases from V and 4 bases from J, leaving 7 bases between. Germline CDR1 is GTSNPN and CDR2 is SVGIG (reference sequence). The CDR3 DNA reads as TGTGCCTGGAGTGTACTGGTTTACGAGCAGTACTTC. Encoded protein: CAWSVLVYEQYF.

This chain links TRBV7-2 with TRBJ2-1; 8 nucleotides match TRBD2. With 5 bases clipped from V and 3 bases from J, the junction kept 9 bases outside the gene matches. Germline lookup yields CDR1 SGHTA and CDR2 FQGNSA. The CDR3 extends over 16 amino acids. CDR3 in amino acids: CASSPEGSGVYNEQFF. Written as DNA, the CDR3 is TGTGCCAGCAGCCCCGAGGGTAGCGGGGTCTACAATGAGCAGTTCTTC.

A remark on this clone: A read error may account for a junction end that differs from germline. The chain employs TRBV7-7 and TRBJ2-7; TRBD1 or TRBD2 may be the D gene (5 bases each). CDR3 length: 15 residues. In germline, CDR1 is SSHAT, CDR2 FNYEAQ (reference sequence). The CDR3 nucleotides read TGTGCTAGCAGCCCTACACCAATAGGGACGAACGAGCAGTACTTC. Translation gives CASSPTPIGTNEQYF.

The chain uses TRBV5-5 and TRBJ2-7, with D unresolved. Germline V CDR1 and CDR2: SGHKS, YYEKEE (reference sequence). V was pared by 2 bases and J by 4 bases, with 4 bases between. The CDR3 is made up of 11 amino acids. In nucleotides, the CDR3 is TGTGCCAGCAGCTTTGAATACGAGCAGTACTTC. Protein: CASSFEYEQYF.

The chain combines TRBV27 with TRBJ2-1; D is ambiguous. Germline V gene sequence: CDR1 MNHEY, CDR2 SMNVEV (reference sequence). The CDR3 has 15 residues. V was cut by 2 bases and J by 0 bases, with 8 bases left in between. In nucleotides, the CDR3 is TGTGCCAGCAGTTTAGGGCTTCCCTCCTACAATGAGCAGTTCTTC. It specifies CASSLGLPSYNEQFF.

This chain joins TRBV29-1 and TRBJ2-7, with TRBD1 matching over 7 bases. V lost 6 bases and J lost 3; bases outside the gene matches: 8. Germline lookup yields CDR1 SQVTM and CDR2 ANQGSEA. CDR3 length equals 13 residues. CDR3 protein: CSVGDRQSYEQYF. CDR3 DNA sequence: TGCAGCGTGGGGGACAGACAGAGCTACGAGCAGTACTTC.

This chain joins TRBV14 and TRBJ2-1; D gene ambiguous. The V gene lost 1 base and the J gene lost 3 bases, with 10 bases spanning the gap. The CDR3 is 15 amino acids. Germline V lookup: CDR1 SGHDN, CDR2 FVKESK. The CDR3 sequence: CASSQVDSLYNEQFF. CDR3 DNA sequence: TGTGCCAGCAGCCAAGTGGATAGCCTCTACAATGAGCAGTTCTTC. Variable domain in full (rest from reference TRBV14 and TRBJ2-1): EAGVTQFPSHSVIEKGQTVTLRCDPISGHDNLYWYRRVMGKEIKFLLHFVKESKQDESGMPNNRFLAERTGGTYSTLKVQPAELEDSGVYFCASSQVDSLYNEQFFGPGTRLTVL.

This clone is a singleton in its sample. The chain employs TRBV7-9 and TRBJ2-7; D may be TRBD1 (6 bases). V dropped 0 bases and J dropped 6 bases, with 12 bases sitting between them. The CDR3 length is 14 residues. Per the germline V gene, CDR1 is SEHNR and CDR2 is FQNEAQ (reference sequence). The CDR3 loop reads CASSLAGAGSEQYF. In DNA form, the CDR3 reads TGTGCCAGCAGCTTAGCGGGGGCAGGGAGCGAGCAGTACTTC.

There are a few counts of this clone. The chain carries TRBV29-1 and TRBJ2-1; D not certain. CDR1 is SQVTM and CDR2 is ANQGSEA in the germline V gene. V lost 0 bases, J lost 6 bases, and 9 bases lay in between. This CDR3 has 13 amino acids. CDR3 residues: CSVEDRTPNEQFF. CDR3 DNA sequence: TGCAGCGTTGAAGATCGCACGCCCAATGAGCAGTTCTTC.

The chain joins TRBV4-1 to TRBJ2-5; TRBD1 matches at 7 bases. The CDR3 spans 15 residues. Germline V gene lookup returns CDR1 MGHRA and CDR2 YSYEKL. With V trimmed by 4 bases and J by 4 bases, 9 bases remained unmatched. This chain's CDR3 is CASSPNTGALETQYF. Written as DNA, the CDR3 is TGCGCCAGCAGCCCAAATACAGGGGCCCTAGAGACCCAGTACTTC.